Below, 5 T cell receptor beta chains from the same sample are listed, as sequenced in a study of vaccination and CD4 T cells after COVID-19. This sample's treatment: roughly 10-day PBMC culture with coronavirus spike peptide pools or control peptides (ViraFEST assay). Antigens of these TCRs are unknown. An Oncomine TCR Beta short-read assay was used to sequence the DNA from cultured CD4+ T cells. TCRdb independently ran MiXCR on the PCR reads; one entry per CDR3 protein. The sample yields over 25,000 distinct CDR3 sequences, 62% seen once. The source material was CD4+ T cells from blood, cultured in vitro, sampled after SARS-CoV-2 vaccination. All receptors come from a human donor who received a COVID-19 vaccine.

The genes are TRBV7-2 and TRBJ2-2; no firm D call. V was cut by 1 base and J by 6 bases, with 6 bases left in between. Germline CDR1 reads SGHTA; CDR2 reads FQGNSA. The CDR3 loop spans 13 amino acids. CDR3 in amino acids: CASSLGYSGELFF. In DNA form, the CDR3 reads TGTGCCAGCAGCTTAGGGTACTCCGGGGAGCTGTTTTTT. The full variable domain, with the rest looked up from reference TRBV7-2 and TRBJ2-2, is GAGVSQSPSNKVTEKGKDVELRCDPISGHTALYWYRQSLGQGLEFLIYFQGNSAPDKSGLPSDRFSAERTGGSVSTLTIQRTQQEDSAVYLCASSLGYSGELFFGEGSRLTVL.

A few counts support this clonotype. The genes are TRBV10-3 and TRBJ2-2, with D hard to call. The CDR3 runs 14 residues. Germline loops: CDR1 ENHRY, CDR2 SYGVKD. V was cut by 6 bases and J by 7 bases, with 15 bases left in between. As DNA, the CDR3 is TGTGCCATCAGACCCAGCCTTACGGGCGGGGAGCTGTTTTTT. It yields the protein CAIRPSLTGGELFF.

This chain uses TRBV7-9 with TRBJ1-4; D gene uncertain. Germline lookup yields CDR1 SEHNR and CDR2 FQNEAQ (reference sequence). This CDR3 is built from 17 residues. V lost 5 bases to trimming and J lost 2 bases, with 18 bases between them. The chain's CDR3 is CASSPRPGRRTNEKLFF. CDR3 DNA: TGTGCCAGCAGCCCGAGACCGGGAAGGAGGACTAATGAAAAACTGTTTTTT.

The rearrangement links TRBV10-3 to TRBJ1-1, with unresolved D. Looked up from germline, CDR1 is ENHRY and CDR2 is SYGVKD. V gave up 5 bases and J gave up 1 base, with 2 bases separating them. There are 11 residues in the CDR3. The CDR3 sequence is CAISWNTEAFF. CDR3 DNA sequence: TGTGCCATCAGTTGGAACACTGAAGCTTTCTTT.

This clonotype occurred a few times. The chain employs TRBV7-8 and TRBJ2-4; 8 nucleotides match TRBD2. The V gene end was trimmed by 5 bases and the J gene end by 7 bases; junction bases not matched to a gene: 10. The CDR3 is 15 residues long. Per the germline V gene, CDR1 is SGHVS and CDR2 is FQNEAQ. The CDR3 DNA reads TGTGCCAGCAGCCGGGGGGGAGCGAAGGGGAACATTCAGTACTTC. Encoded protein: CASSRGGAKGNIQYF.